This T cell receptor (beta chain) was captured by sequencing in a study of shared clonotypes between healthy human individuals. Using immunoSEQ multiplex PCR, the repertoire was profiled, and TCRdb retains in-frame clones only, with some absent. This sample has roughly 1.4 million clones, with about 98.5% found just once. All donors were Caucasian adults living in Nashville, Tennessee. With 1 base clipped from V and 2 bases from J, the junction kept 10 bases outside the gene matches. The CDR3 totals 17 residues. CDR1 and CDR2 (germline): SGHDN, FVKESK. Study-level points and caveats: It was expected that sequencing depth would affect clonotype sharing among donors.

For this clone: Its antigen is unidentified.

This clonotype was sampled from a man aged 25 to 40 in good health. V and J are TRBV14 and TRBJ2-7, with 8 bases matching TRBD2. Sequences were obtained from naive CD4+ T cells sorted from blood. Subset meaning: CD45RA+ positively selected. In DNA, the CDR3 is TGTGCCAGCAGCCAAGGGGGACTGCGGGAGGACACCTACGAGCAGTACTTC. Amino acids: CASSQGGLREDTYEQYF. The full variable domain, its missing parts supplied by reference TRBV14 and TRBJ2-7, is EAGVTQFPSHSVIEKGQTVTLRCDPISGHDNLYWYRRVMGKEIKFLLHFVKESKQDESGMPNNRFLAERTGGTYSTLKVQPAELEDSGVYFCASSQGGLREDTYEQYFGPGTRLTVT.